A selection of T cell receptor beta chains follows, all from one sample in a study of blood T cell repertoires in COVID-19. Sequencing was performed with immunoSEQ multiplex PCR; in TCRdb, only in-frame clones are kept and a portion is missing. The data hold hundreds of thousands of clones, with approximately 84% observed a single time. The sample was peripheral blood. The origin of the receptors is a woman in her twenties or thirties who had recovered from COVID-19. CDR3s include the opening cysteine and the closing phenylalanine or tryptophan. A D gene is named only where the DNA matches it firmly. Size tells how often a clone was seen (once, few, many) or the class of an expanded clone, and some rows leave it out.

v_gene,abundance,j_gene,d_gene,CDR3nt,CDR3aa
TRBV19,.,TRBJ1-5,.,TGTGCCAGTAGTGAGCAGCCCCAGCATTTT,CASSEQPQHF
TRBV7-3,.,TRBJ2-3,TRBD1,TGTGCCAGCAGCGAGAATACGGGACAGGGAACAGATACGCAGTATTTT,CASSENTGQGTDTQYF
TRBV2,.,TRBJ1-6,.,TGTGCCAGCAGAGTCGACAGTAATTCACCCCTCCACTTT,CASRVDSNSPLHF
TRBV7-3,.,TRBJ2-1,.,TGTGCCAGCAGCTTAACTACAGACAATGAGCAGTTCTTC,CASSLTTDNEQFF
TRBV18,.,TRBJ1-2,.,TGTGCCAGCTCACCATCGCAGGGATCAAGCTATGGCTACACCTTC,CASSPSQGSSYGYTF
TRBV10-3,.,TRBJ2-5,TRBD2,TGTGCCATCGGGACTAGCGGGGGCCAAGAGACCCAGTACTTC,CAIGTSGGQETQYF
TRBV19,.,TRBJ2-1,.,TGTGCCAGTAGTATCCGTTTAGACAGCTACAATGAGCAGTTCTTC,CASSIRLDSYNEQFF
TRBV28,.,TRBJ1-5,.,TGTGCCAGCAGTTTCGGCGGGGAACAGCCCCAGCATTTT,CASSFGGEQPQHF
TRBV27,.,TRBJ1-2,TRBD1,TGTGCCAGCACGCAAATCGACAGGGTAGGATATGGCTACACCTTC,CASTQIDRVGYGYTF
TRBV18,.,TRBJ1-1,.,TGTGCCAGCTCACCACGCGGGGGATCCCTCGCTGAAGCTTTCTTT,CASSPRGGSLAEAFF
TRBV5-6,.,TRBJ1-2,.,TGTGCCAGCAGCCGGAACTGGGGGGACTCCGGCTACACCTTC,CASSRNWGDSGYTF
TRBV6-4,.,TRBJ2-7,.,TGTGCCAGCAGTTTAGGGGATGGGTACGAGCAGTACTTC,CASSLGDGYEQYF
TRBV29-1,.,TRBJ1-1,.,TGCAGCGTTGAAGACGGGGAGGACACTGAAGCTTTCTTT,CSVEDGEDTEAFF
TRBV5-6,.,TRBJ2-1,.,TGTGCCAGCAGTAATGGACAACTTTACAATGAGCAGTTCTTC,CASSNGQLYNEQFF
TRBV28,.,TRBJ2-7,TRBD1,TGTGCCAGCAGCTTAACAGGGGGCTTATACGAGCAGTACTTC,CASSLTGGLYEQYF
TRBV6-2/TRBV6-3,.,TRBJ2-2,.,TGTGCCAGCAGTTACTCGGACAGAGCGGAGCTGTTTTTT,CASSYSDRAELFF
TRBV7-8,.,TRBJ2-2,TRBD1,TGTGCCAGCAGCTTACCGACAGGGGTTAACACCGGGGAGCTGTTTTTT,CASSLPTGVNTGELFF
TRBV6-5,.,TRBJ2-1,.,TGTGCCAGCAGTTACTCTGTGGGGGGGCAGTTCTTC,CASSYSVGGQFF
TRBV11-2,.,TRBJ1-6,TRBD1,TGTGCCAGCAGCTCTGGGGTGGGACAGGAGGATGGTCCCCTCCACTTT,CASSSGVGQEDGPLHF
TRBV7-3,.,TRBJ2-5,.,TGTGCCAGCAGCTTAAACTTCATCCACCGGGAGACCCAGTACTTC,CASSLNFIHRETQYF
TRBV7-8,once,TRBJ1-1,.,TGTGCCAGCAGGAACATAGACAGGCCGAACACTGAAGCTTTCTTT,CASRNIDRPNTEAFF
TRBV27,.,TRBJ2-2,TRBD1,TGTGCCAGCAGTTTTAGGGGGACAGGGAACACCGGGGAGCTGTTTTTT,CASSFRGTGNTGELFF
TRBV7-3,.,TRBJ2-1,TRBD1,TGTGCCAGCAGCTTCGACAGGGGGGGCTACAATGAGCAGTTCTTC,CASSFDRGGYNEQFF
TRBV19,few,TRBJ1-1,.,TGTGCCAGTAGTATGTTTGGACAAGACACTGAAGCTTTCTTT,CASSMFGQDTEAFF
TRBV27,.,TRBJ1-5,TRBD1,TGTGCCAGCAGACCCGGGACAGGGGTAAGTCAGCCCCAGCATTTT,CASRPGTGVSQPQHF
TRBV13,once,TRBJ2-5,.,TGTGCCAGCAGCTTAGGCGGGCAGGGATCAGCCCAAGAGACCCAGTACTTC,CASSLGGQGSAQETQYF
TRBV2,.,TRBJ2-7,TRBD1,TGTGCCAGCAGTGTCTGGACAGGGGGTGGCGAGCAGTACTTC,CASSVWTGGGEQYF
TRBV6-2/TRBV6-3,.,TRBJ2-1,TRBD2,TGTGCCAGCAGGCCTAGCGGGACCCTTTCCTACAATGAGCAGTTCTTC,CASRPSGTLSYNEQFF
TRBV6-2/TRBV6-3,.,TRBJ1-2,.,TGTGCCAGCAGTTCCAGGGATATGAACTATGGCTACACCTTC,CASSSRDMNYGYTF
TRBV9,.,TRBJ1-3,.,TGTGCCAGCAGCACAGGGTTTGCAGGAAACACCATATATTTT,CASSTGFAGNTIYF
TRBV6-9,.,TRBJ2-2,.,TGTGCCAGCAGTGACGGGCAGGGCGACACCGGGGAGCTGTTTTTT,CASSDGQGDTGELFF
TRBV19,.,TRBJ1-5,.,TGTGCCAGTAAGGTGCGTGGGGGCCGGGATCAGCCCCAGCATTTT,CASKVRGGRDQPQHF
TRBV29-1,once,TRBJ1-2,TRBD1,TGCAGCGTGGTAGGGGGCTGGGGCTACACCTTC,CSVVGGWGYTF
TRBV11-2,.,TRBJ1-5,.,TGTGCCAGCAGCTTAGATGGGGGGGATCAGCCCCAGCATTTT,CASSLDGGDQPQHF
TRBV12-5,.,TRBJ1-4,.,TGTGCTAGTGGCCCCGGGATACCTAATGAAAAACTGTTTTTT,CASGPGIPNEKLFF
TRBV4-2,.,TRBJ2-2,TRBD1,TGTGCCAGCAGCCAAGGACAGGGGATCGGCACCGGGGAGCTGTTTTTT,CASSQGQGIGTGELFF
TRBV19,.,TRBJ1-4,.,TGTGCCAGTAGTTTCGACATCTCCGATAATGAAAAACTGTTTTTT,CASSFDISDNEKLFF
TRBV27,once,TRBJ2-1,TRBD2,TGTGCCAGCAGTTTATTGCGGGGGGCTTCAAATGAGCAGTTCTTC,CASSLLRGASNEQFF
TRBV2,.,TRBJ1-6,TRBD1,TGTGCCAGCAGCGGGACAGGGGGGCCCCTCCACTTT,CASSGTGGPLHF
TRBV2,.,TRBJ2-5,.,TGTGCCACCAGTCTTAACGAGGGACAAGGGTACTTC,CATSLNEGQGYF
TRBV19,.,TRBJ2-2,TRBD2,TGTGCCAGTAGTCCCCTTCTGTTAGCGGGGAGCTCGAACACCGGGGAGCTGTTTTTT,CASSPLLLAGSSNTGELFF
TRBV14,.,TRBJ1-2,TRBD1,TGTGCCAGCAGCCAAGATCTCCGGGACAGGGGTGGCTACACCTTC,CASSQDLRDRGGYTF
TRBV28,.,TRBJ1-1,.,TGTGCCAGCAGCCCCGACAGTATCGGGAGGAGGACTGAAGCTTTCTTT,CASSPDSIGRRTEAFF
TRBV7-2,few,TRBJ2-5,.,TGTGCCAGCAGCTTAGACGGGTACCAAGAGACCCAGTACTTC,CASSLDGYQETQYF
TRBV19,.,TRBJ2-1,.,TGTGCCAGTAGTATGGGAGCGGGCAGCTACAATGAGCAGTTCTTC,CASSMGAGSYNEQFF
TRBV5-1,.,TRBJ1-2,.,TGCGCCAGCAGCCTATATCCAGGGGTTAACTATGGCTACACCTTC,CASSLYPGVNYGYTF
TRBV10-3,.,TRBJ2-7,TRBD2,TGTGCCATAACCTCGGGACTAGCGGGGACCTACGAGCAGTACTTC,CAITSGLAGTYEQYF
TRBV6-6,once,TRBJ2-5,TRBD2,TGTGCCAGCAGCAAGCGGGGGGCCCAAGAGACCCAGTACTTC,CASSKRGAQETQYF
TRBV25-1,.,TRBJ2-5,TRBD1,TGTGCCAGCAGTGAATACCCCTATGGGGGACAGGGTTTGGAGACCCAGTACTTC,CASSEYPYGGQGLETQYF
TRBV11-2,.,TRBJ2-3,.,TGTGCCAGCAGCCCTTCGAGGGATACGCAGTATTTT,CASSPSRDTQYF
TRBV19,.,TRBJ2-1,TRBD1,TGTGCCAGTACCCCAGGGGGACCTGCCTACAATGAGCAGTTCTTC,CASTPGGPAYNEQFF